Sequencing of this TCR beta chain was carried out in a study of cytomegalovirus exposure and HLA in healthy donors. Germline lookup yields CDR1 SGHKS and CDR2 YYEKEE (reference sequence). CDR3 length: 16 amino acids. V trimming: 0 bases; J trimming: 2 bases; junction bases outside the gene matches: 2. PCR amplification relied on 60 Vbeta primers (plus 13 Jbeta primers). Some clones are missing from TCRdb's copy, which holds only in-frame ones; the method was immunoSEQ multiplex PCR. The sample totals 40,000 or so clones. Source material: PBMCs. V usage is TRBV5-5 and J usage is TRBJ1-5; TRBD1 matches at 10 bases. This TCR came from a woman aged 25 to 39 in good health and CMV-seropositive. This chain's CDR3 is CASSLVGTGGNQPQHF. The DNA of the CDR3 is TGTGCCAGCAGCTTGGTGGGGACAGGGGGCAATCAGCCCCAGCATTTT.